This TCR beta chain appears in the sequencing data of a study of identical twins. The CDR3 runs to 15 residues. With 3 bases clipped from V and 4 bases from J, the junction kept 5 bases outside the gene matches. Germline assignment: CDR1 SGHRS and CDR2 YFSETQ. TCRdb re-derived calls from the 5' RACE reads in MiXCR, one entry per CDR3 protein. The repertoire holds 700,000 to 950,000 distinct CDR3 sequences, with 12% as singletons. The same data also contributed to another study, on yellow fever vaccine responses in identical twins.

The sample consisted of PBMCs. V gene TRBV5-1 combines with J gene TRBJ2-2; 8 bases are shared with TRBD1. This receptor was obtained from a woman aged 18-29 years in good health. Here the CDR3 DNA reads TGCGCCAGCAGCTGGGACAGGCTGGCCACCGGGGAGCTGTTTTTT. Translated, it gives CASSWDRLATGELFF.